What follows is one T cell receptor (beta chain) and its context. The antigen it binds to is not known. No clone much larger than this one lies a single base away; base qualities are absent. V is reduced by 5 bases and J by 3 bases, leaving a spacing of 11 bases between them. The CDR3 has 12 amino acids, counting the end cysteine and phenylalanine. The CDR3 DNA has 36 bases and is translated from base 1. Taken from the germline V gene, the CDR1 and CDR2 loops are SQVTM and ANQGSEA. Separate from the approximately 690-subject first cohort, the validation cohort of roughly 110 subjects was the group to which the donors belonged. The library was generated by the immunoSEQ multiplex PCR assay. The study's processing was this. A statistical classification framework was built for diagnosing cytomegalovirus status from the catalog of TCR beta chain sequences. Not all clones reach the TCRdb copy of this immuneACCESS table, which keeps in-frame sequences only. Checked studies attribute under half of the gap to unresolved V genes and leave the rest unexplained. V, J and clone size reflect that table, while D and trimming were determined from the DNA. The sample records approximately 110,000 clones, about nine tenths of which are singletons. The ten largest clones represent 2% to 2.5% of the sample.

These data are taken from a study of cytomegalovirus exposure and HLA in healthy donors (dated by TCRdb to about 2017). About the investigation overall: A later analysis indicated that the 130 or so validation repertoires were generated on the platform also employed for the approximately 700 repertoires of the first cohort. The study aimed to test whether signatures of past pathogen exposure could be identified by cataloging public T cell receptors. Besides the first cohort of approximately 670 subjects, a separate validation cohort made up of 120 different subjects was used. High-throughput TCR immunosequencing, statistical association of individual TCRs with disease status, and machine learning were combined to predict cytomegalovirus infection status. General conclusions and limits of the study: The study gave a list of 150 to 200 TCR beta chains associated with cytomegalovirus. Cytomegalovirus status was reported to be diagnosed by the classifier with high specificity and sensitivity in both the original and validation cohorts. In a later analysis, TCRs clustered in the first cohort were found to also tend to co-occur in the 130 or so validation repertoires, with approximately 95% of cluster scores above 0. A few of the identified cytomegalovirus-associated TCR beta chains were confirmed in vitro to be specific for cytomegalovirus antigens. The authors suggested that the approach could potentially be extended to other disease states and immunological phenotypes. While some public TCRs were present in many individuals, most TCR sequences turned up only very rarely across donors. All 120 repertoires were used to score co-occurrence in the validation cohort in a later analysis, because that analysis had no HLA typing for the cohort.

The sequence links TRBV29-1 to TRBJ2-7, with a weak D call of TRBD2 (6 bases match). Sequencing was done on a sample of PBMCs. The clonotype comes from a woman younger than 30 in good health and CMV-seronegative. The bases are TGCAGCGTTCGGGACTGGAACTACGAGCAGTACTTC. It translates as CSVRDWNYEQYF.